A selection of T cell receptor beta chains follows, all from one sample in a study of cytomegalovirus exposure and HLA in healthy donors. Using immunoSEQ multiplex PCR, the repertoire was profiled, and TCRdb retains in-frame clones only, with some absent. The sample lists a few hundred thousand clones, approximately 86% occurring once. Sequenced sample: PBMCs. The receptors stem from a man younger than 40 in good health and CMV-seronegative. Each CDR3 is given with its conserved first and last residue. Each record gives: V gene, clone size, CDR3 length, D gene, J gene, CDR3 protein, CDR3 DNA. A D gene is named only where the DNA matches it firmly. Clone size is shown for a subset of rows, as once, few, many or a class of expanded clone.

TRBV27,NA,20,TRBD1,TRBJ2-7,CASSLSFDFIRDRALYEQYF,TGTGCCAGCAGTTTATCGTTCGACTTTATCCGGGACAGGGCGCTTTACGAGCAGTACTTC
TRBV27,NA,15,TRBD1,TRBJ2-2,CASTQGALYGGELFF,TGTGCCAGCACACAGGGGGCCCTGTATGGCGGGGAGCTGTTTTTT
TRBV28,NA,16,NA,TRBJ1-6,CASSLIGEGYNSPLHF,TGTGCCAGCAGTTTAATAGGGGAAGGATACAATTCACCCCTCCACTTT
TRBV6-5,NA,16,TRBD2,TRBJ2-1,CASSYSSGGAYNEQFF,TGTGCCAGCAGTTACTCCTCCGGGGGGGCCTACAATGAGCAGTTCTTC
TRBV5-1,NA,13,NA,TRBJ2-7,CASSFNRVNEQYF,TGCGCCAGCAGCTTCAACAGGGTCAACGAGCAGTACTTC
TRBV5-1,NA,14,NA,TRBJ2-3,CASSPRTGEDTQYF,TGCGCCAGCAGCCCCAGGACTGGAGAGGATACGCAGTATTTT
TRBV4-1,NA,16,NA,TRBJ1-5,CASSQDLPGLNQPQHF,TGCGCCAGCAGCCAAGATCTTCCAGGACTCAATCAGCCCCAGCATTTT
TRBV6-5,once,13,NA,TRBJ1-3,CASLAGGGNTIYF,TGTGCCAGCCTCGCTGGAGGTGGAAACACCATATATTTT
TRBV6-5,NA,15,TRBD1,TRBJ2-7,CASSRPGQSSYEQYF,TGTGCCAGCAGTCGACCGGGACAGAGCTCCTACGAGCAGTACTTC
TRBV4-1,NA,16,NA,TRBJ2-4,CASSQGGFSAKNIQYF,TGCGCCAGCAGCCAAGGAGGGTTCTCAGCCAAAAACATTCAGTACTTC
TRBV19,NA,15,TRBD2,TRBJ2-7,CASSRTSGSPYEQYF,TGTGCCAGTAGCCGTACTAGCGGGAGTCCCTACGAGCAGTACTTC
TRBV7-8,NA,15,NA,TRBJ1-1,CASSLAGNTGTEAFF,TGTGCCAGCAGCTTAGCGGGTAACACGGGGACTGAAGCTTTCTTT
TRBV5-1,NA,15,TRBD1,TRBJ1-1,CASSVTTGGKTEAFF,TGCGCCAGCAGCGTCACGACAGGGGGTAAAACTGAAGCTTTCTTT
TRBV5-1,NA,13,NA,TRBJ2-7,CASSLSGLAEQYF,TGCGCCAGCAGCTTGTCCGGTTTAGCCGAGCAGTACTTC
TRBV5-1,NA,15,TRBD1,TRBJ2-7,CASSLDGTGAREQYF,TGCGCCAGCAGCTTGGATGGGACAGGGGCGCGCGAGCAGTACTTC
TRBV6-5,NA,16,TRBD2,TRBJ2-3,CASSYEAGGSADTQYF,TGTGCCAGCAGTTATGAGGCGGGGGGGAGTGCAGATACGCAGTATTTT
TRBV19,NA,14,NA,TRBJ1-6,CASSMTGVDSPLHF,TGTGCCAGTAGCATGACAGGTGTCGATTCACCCCTCCACTTT
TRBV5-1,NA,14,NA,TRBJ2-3,CASSLEGGTDTQYF,TGCGCCAGCAGCTTGGAGGGAGGCACAGATACGCAGTATTTT
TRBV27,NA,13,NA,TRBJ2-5,CASSLAIRETQYF,TGTGCCAGCAGTCTAGCGATCCGAGAGACCCAGTACTTC
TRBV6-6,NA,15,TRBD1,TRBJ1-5,CASSYGTGGNQPQHF,TGTGCCAGCAGTTACGGTACAGGGGGTAATCAGCCCCAGCATTTT
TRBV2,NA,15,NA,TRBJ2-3,CASERTGVSTDTQYF,TGTGCCAGCGAACGTACGGGGGTTAGCACAGATACGCAGTATTTT
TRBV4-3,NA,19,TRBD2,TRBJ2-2,CASSQESIGAGFNTGELFF,TGCGCCAGCAGCCAAGAAAGTATTGGAGCGGGGTTCAACACCGGGGAGCTGTTTTTT
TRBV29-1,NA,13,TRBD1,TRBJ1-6,CSVGTGGNSPLHF,TGCAGCGTTGGGACAGGGGGGAATTCACCCCTCCACTTT
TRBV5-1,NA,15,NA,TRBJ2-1,CASSGTGSSYNEQFF,TGCGCCAGCAGCGGCACGGGGAGCTCCTACAATGAGCAGTTCTTC
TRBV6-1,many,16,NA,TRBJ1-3,CASSELGEVSGNTIYF,TGTGCCAGCAGTGAACTCGGGGAGGTGTCTGGAAACACCATATATTTT
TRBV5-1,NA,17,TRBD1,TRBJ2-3,CASSWGTGGSGTDTQYF,TGCGCCAGCAGCTGGGGGACAGGGGGCTCGGGCACAGATACGCAGTATTTT
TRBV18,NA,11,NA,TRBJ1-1,CASSRDMEAFF,TGTGCCAGCTCCCGTGACATGGAAGCTTTCTTT
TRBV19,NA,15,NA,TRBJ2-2,CASSTSRANTGELFF,TGTGCCAGTAGTACAAGCCGCGCGAACACCGGGGAGCTGTTTTTT
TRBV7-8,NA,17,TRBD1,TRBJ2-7,CASILESRDRSPYEQYF,TGTGCCAGCATCCTTGAGTCCCGGGACAGATCTCCCTACGAGCAGTACTTC
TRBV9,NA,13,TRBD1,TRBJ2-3,CASRGTGTDTQYF,TGTGCCAGCAGGGGGACAGGCACAGATACGCAGTATTTT
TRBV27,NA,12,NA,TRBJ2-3,CASRSRGGTQYF,TGTGCCAGCAGGAGCCGTGGCGGTACGCAGTATTTT
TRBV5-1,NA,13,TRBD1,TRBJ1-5,CASSSGQGQPQHF,TGCGCCAGCAGCTCGGGACAGGGCCAGCCCCAGCATTTT
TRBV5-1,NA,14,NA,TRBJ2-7,CASSLVANTYEQYF,TGCGCCAGCAGCTTGGTAGCGAACACCTACGAGCAGTACTTC
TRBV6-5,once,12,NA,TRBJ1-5,CASSSNYQPQHF,TGTGCCAGCAGTAGTAACTACCAGCCCCAGCATTTT
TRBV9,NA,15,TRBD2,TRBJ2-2,CASSVEGRVAGELFF,TGTGCCAGCAGCGTAGAGGGGAGGGTAGCCGGGGAGCTGTTTTTT
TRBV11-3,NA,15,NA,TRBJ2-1,CASSFVGASYNEQFF,TGTGCCAGCAGCTTCGTAGGGGCGAGTTACAATGAGCAGTTCTTC
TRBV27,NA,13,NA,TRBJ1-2,CASSIDTRYGYTF,TGTGCCAGCAGCATTGATACACGCTATGGCTACACCTTC
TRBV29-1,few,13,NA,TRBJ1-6,CSVMTTQNSPLHF,TGCAGCGTTATGACTACACAGAATTCACCCCTCCACTTT
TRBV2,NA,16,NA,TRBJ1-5,CASRPLGGNSNQPQHF,TGTGCCAGTCGCCCCCTGGGAGGAAATAGCAATCAGCCCCAGCATTTT
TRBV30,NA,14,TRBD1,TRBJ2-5,CAWSDTGVSETQYF,TGTGCCTGGAGTGATACAGGGGTCTCAGAGACCCAGTACTTC
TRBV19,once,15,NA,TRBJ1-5,CASRRGDYSNQPQHF,TGTGCCAGTAGGAGAGGCGATTATAGCAATCAGCCCCAGCATTTT
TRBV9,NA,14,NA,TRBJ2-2,CASSVTPQPGELFF,TGTGCCAGCAGCGTTACTCCCCAACCCGGGGAGCTGTTTTTT
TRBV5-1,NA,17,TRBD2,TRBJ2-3,CASSIQLAGRRTDTQYF,TGCGCCAGCAGCATCCAATTAGCGGGTAGACGGACAGATACGCAGTATTTT
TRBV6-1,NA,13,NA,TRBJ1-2,CAALGEGNYGYTF,TGTGCCGCCCTGGGGGAGGGGAACTATGGCTACACCTTC
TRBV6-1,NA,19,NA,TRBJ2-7,CASSGRTTSDSPRIYEQYF,TGTGCCAGCAGTGGACGAACTACCTCTGACAGTCCCCGAATCTACGAGCAGTACTTC
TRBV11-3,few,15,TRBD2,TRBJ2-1,CASSLEAGGGYEQFF,TGTGCCAGCAGCTTAGAAGCGGGGGGCGGGTATGAGCAGTTCTTC
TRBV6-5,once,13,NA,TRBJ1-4,CASSYLRGEKLFF,TGTGCCAGCAGTTACTTACGAGGTGAAAAACTGTTTTTT
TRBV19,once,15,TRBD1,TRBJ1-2,CASSKRTGPNYGYTF,TGTGCCAGTAGTAAAAGGACAGGCCCGAACTATGGCTACACCTTC
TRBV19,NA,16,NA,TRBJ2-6,CASSIYGFSGANVLTF,TGTGCCAGTAGTATTTACGGTTTCTCTGGGGCCAACGTCCTGACTTTC
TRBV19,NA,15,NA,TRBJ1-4,CASSEQGWPNEKLFF,TGTGCCAGTAGTGAACAGGGTTGGCCTAATGAAAAACTGTTTTTT
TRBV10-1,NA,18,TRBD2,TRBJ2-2,CASSESRTSGGFTGELFF,TGCGCCAGCAGTGAGTCGAGGACTAGCGGTGGATTCACCGGGGAGCTGTTTTTT
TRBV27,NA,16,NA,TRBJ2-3,CASSLYQQGPTDTQYF,TGTGCCAGCAGTTTATACCAACAGGGCCCCACAGATACGCAGTATTTT
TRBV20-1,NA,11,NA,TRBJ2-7,CSASQGAEQYF,TGCAGTGCTAGTCAAGGGGCCGAGCAGTACTTC
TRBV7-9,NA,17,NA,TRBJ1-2,CASSPDWSRGMDYGYTF,TGTGCCAGCAGCCCCGACTGGTCGCGGGGAATGGACTATGGCTACACCTTC